The 11 T cell receptor beta chains below were found in one sample sequenced in a study of OX40 agonist ivuxolimab in advanced cancers. Library construction relied on the immunoSEQ multiplex PCR assay. TCRdb holds this immuneACCESS table with in-frame rearrangements only. Some clones are missing; in checked studies, unresolved V genes explain under half, and the rest has no known cause. For this sample the table gives 35,000 or so clones, of which roughly 72% were detected only once. The ten top clones hold roughly a quarter of the sample. The sequenced sample was CD4+ or CD8+ T cells sorted from blood, obtained in a trial of the OX40 agonist ivuxolimab. Receptors originate from an adult with an advanced solid tumor such as melanoma, head and neck, liver or kidney cancer.

The rearrangement uses TRBV9 and TRBJ1-1; D unclear. Looked up from germline, CDR1 is SGDLS and CDR2 is YYNGEE. V was shortened by 3 bases and J by 1 base, with 13 bases between the two germline ends. CDR3 size: 15 residues. The CDR3 reads CASSDQGPSNTEAFF. For the CDR3, the DNA is TGTGCCAGCAGCGACCAAGGACCGTCGAACACTGAAGCTTTCTTT.

This chain uses TRBV19 with TRBJ1-2; TRBD1 might be the D (6 bases). The CDR3 runs to 13 residues. V was trimmed by 5 bases and J by 4 bases, leaving 11 bases between them. The germline V gene has CDR1 LNHDA and CDR2 SQIVND (reference sequence). The CDR3 DNA reads TGTGCCAGTAGTGCGGACAGCTTCTATGGCTACACCTTC. Translation gives CASSADSFYGYTF.

The chain links TRBV30 to TRBJ1-6; 9 nucleotides match TRBD1. This CDR3 is built from 14 residues. Germline V CDR1 and CDR2: GTSNPN, SVGIG (reference sequence). Germline trimming cut 4 bases from V and 8 bases from J; bases unmatched to any gene: 6. CDR3 bases: TGTGCCTGGAACCGGGACAGGGATTATTCACCCCTCCACTTT. As protein: CAWNRDRDYSPLHF.

The rearrangement links TRBV18 to TRBJ1-4, with a possible D match to TRBD1 (6 bases). This CDR3 region has 15 residues. The V end was cut by 5 bases, the J end by 4 bases, with 14 bases between. Germline V gene data show CDR1 as KGHSH and CDR2 as LQKENI. In nucleotides, the CDR3 is TGTGCCAGCTCATCGAACGTAGGGGGTAATGAAAAACTGTTTTTT. Its protein product is CASSSNVGGNEKLFF.

This clone has only one observation. The CDR3 protein is CASSVDRGRNQPQHF. The CDR3 DNA sequence: TGTGCCAGCAGTGTTGACAGGGGGCGCAATCAGCCCCAGCATTTT. This sequence joins TRBV2 and TRBJ1-5; TRBD1 matches 10 bases. The trim removed 4 bases at V and 2 bases at J, leaving 2 bases unmatched. This CDR3 region has 15 residues. The germline V gene encodes CDR1 SNHLY and CDR2 FYNNEI.

The chain couples TRBV7-9 to TRBJ1-1; D is perhaps TRBD1 (5 bases). Trimming removed 1 base at V and 7 bases at J, with 10 bases between. The germline gives CDR1 SEHNR, CDR2 FQNEAQ (reference sequence). The CDR3 is made up of 13 amino acids. CDR3 DNA sequence: TGTGCCAGCAGCTTAGGTGGGGGGGATGAAGCTTTCTTT. Amino acids: CASSLGGGDEAFF.

The CDR3: CASSYQPRGQDETQYF. DNA of the CDR3: TGTGCCAGCAGTTACCAGCCAAGGGGGCAGGATGAGACCCAGTACTTC. V usage is TRBV6-6 and J usage is TRBJ2-5; 7 bases line up with TRBD1. Germline V gene data show CDR1 as MNHNY and CDR2 as SVGAGI (reference sequence). This CDR3 is 16 amino acids long. The V segment lost 2 bases and the J segment 5 bases; nucleotides outside the gene matches: 11.

This chain connects TRBV10-3 to TRBJ1-1; 7 bases agree with TRBD1. The CDR3 sequence is 14 residues long. CDR1 ENHRY and CDR2 SYGVKD come from the germline V gene. V was clipped by 9 bases and J by 3 bases; unmatched bases: 10. CDR3 sequence: CAINNRGMDTEAFF. Written as DNA, the CDR3 is TGTGCCATAAACAACAGGGGAATGGACACTGAAGCTTTCTTT.

This clone was counted a few times. The identical CDR3 is also encoded by other nucleotide sequences in the sample. This rearrangement joins TRBV7-8 to TRBJ2-1, with D hard to call. The CDR3 covers 15 residues. Germline V gene data show CDR1 as SGHVS and CDR2 as FQNEAQ. With 2 bases removed from V and 2 bases from J, the gap between germline ends came to 10 bases. The CDR3 region has the DNA TGTGCCAGCAGCTTACGCGATAGGACCTACAATGAGCAGTTCTTC. Encoded protein: CASSLRDRTYNEQFF.

This clone was observed once. The V call is TRBV5-1, the J call TRBJ2-3, with 7 bases fitting TRBD2. This CDR3 comprises 14 residues. Trimming cost V 4 bases and J 2 bases; bases outside gene matches: 4. Looked up from germline, CDR1 is SGHRS and CDR2 is YFSETQ. The CDR3 protein is CASSAGTTTDTQYF. CDR3 DNA: TGCGCCAGCAGCGCCGGGACTACCACAGATACGCAGTATTTT.

The chain has TRBV10-1 and TRBJ1-1; D is unresolved. The CDR3 spans 13 residues. V was shortened by 7 bases and J by 0 bases, with 9 bases between the two germline ends. Germline CDR1 is WNHNN and CDR2 is SYGVQD (reference sequence). CDR3 nucleotides: TGCGCCAGCACGAAGGAGATGAACACTGAAGCTTTCTTT. Its protein is CASTKEMNTEAFF.